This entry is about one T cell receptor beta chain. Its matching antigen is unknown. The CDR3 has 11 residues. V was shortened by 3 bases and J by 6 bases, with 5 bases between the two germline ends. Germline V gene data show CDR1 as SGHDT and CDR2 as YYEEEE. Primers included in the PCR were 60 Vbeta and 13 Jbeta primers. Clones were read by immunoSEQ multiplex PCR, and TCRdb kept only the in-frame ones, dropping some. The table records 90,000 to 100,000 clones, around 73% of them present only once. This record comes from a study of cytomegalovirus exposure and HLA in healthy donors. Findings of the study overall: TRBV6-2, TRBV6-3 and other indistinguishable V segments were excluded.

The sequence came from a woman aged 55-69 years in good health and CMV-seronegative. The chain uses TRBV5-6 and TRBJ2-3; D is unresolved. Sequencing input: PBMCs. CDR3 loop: CASSWLDTQYF. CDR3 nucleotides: TGTGCCAGCAGCTGGCTGGATACGCAGTATTTT.